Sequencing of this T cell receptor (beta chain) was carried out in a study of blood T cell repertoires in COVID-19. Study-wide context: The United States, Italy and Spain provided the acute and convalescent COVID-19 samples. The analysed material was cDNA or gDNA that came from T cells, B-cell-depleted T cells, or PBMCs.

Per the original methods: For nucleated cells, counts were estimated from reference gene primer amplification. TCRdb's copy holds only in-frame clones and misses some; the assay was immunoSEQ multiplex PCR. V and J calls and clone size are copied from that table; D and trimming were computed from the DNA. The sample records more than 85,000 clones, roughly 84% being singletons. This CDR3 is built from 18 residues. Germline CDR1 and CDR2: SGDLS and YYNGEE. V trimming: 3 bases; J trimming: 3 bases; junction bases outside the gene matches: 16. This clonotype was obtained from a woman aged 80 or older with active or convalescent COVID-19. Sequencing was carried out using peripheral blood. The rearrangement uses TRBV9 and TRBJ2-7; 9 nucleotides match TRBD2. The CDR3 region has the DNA TGTGCCAGCAGCGGACAGGGTAATAATAGCGGGAGACACTACGAGCAGTACTTC. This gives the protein CASSGQGNNSGRHYEQYF.